This T cell receptor beta chain emerged from a study of blood T cell repertoires in COVID-19. This clone was recorded a few times. Clones were read by immunoSEQ multiplex PCR, and TCRdb kept only the in-frame ones, dropping some. This table holds about 130,000 clones, more than 70% found once. The source of this sequence is a man aged 70 or older with acute or convalescent COVID-19. The sample was peripheral blood.

The chain's CDR3 is CSVDAGHSSVTEAFF. The CDR3 nucleotides read TGCAGCGTTGACGCGGGGCACAGCTCTGTCACTGAAGCTTTCTTT. The chain has TRBV29-1 and TRBJ1-1, with a tentative D call TRBD1 (5 bases). The germline CDR1 and CDR2 sequences are SQVTM and ANQGSEA. The germline V and J ends were trimmed by 3 bases and 4 bases, with 18 bases remaining between them. The CDR3 runs to 15 residues.